This TCR beta chain comes out of a study of beta chain features in type 1 diabetes. As for the study in general: Roughly 98 million sorted cells were examined across all samples.

The study reverse transcribed the entire isolated RNA, so it sequenced expressed TCRB transcripts. Sequencing used immunoSEQ multiplex PCR; TCRdb keeps in-frame clones, though not all of them. Of 900,000 or so clones listed, 17% are singletons. Study-level points and caveats: Naive, central memory and Treg TCRB repertoires appeared more alike in patients than in healthy donors. More deletions and fewer insertions at VDJ junctions were found in patients with type 1 diabetes.

This clone has a handful of counts. What it binds is unknown. CDR1 and CDR2 from the germline V gene are SEHNR and FQNEAQ (reference sequence). CDR3 size: 12 residues. The germline V and J ends were trimmed by 3 bases and 4 bases, with 7 bases remaining between them. The sequenced material came from naive CD4+ T cells from blood. The receptor was derived from a young woman in good health. The rearrangement joins TRBV7-9 to TRBJ2-7; D ambiguous. CDR3 amino acids: CASSLSIYEQYF. As DNA, the CDR3 is TGTGCCAGCAGCTTGTCAATATACGAGCAGTACTTC.